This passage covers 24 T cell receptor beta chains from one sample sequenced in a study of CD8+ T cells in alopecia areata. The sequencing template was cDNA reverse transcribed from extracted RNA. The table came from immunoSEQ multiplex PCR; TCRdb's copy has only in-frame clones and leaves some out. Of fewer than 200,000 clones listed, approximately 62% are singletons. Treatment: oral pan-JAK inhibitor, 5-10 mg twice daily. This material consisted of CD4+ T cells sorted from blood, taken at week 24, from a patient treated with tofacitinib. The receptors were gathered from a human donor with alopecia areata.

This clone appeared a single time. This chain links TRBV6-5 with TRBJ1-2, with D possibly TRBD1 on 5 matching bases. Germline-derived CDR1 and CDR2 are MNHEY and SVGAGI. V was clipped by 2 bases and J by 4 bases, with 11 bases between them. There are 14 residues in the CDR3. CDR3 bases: TGTGCCAGCAGTTACGACTACAGGTCCTATGGCTACACCTTC. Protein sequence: CASSYDYRSYGYTF.

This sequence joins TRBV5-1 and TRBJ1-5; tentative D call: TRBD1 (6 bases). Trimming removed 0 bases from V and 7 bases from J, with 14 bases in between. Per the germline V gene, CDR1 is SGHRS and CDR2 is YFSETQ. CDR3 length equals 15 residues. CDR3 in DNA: TGCGCCAGCAGCTTGGTGCCAGGGGTTGAACAGCCCCAGCATTTT. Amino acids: CASSLVPGVEQPQHF.

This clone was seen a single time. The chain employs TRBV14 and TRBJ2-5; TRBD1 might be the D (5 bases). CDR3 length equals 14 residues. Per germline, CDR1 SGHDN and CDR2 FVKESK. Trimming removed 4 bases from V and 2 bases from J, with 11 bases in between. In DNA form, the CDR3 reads TGTGCCAGCAGCCTTCGACAGCTACAAGAGACCCAGTACTTC. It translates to CASSLRQLQETQYF.

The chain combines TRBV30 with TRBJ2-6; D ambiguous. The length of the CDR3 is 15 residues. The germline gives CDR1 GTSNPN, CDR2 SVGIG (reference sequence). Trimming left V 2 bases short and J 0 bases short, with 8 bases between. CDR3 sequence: CAWSKRSSGANVLTF. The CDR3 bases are TGTGCCTGGAGTAAGAGGAGCTCTGGGGCCAACGTCCTGACTTTC.

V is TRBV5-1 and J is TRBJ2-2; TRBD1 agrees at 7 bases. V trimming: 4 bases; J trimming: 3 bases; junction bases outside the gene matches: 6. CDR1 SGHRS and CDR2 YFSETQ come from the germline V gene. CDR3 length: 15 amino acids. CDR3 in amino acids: CASSVQGSDTGELFF. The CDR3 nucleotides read TGCGCCAGCAGCGTACAGGGGTCTGACACCGGGGAGCTGTTTTTT.

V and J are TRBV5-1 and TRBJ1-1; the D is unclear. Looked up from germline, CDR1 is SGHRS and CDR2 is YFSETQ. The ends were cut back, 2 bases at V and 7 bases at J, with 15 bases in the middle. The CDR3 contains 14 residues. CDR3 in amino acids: CASSLAGWQVEAFF. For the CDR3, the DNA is TGCGCCAGCAGCTTAGCCGGTTGGCAGGTTGAAGCTTTCTTT.

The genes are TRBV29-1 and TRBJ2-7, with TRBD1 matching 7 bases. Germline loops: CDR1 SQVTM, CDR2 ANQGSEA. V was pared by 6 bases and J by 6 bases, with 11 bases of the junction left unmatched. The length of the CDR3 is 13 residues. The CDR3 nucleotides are TGCAGCGTGTCGACAGGGCCCTCCGGCGAGCAGTACTTC. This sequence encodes CSVSTGPSGEQYF.

DNA of the CDR3: TGTGCCTGGAGTTCACAAACCTGGACAGCTAGCGGCAATCAGCCCCAGCATTTT. It yields the protein CAWSSQTWTASGNQPQHF. V is TRBV30 and J is TRBJ1-5; perhaps TRBD1 as D (6 bases). Germline assignment: CDR1 GTSNPN and CDR2 SVGIG (reference sequence). The CDR3 extends over 18 amino acids. V lost 2 bases and J 2 bases, leaving 22 bases between the germline ends. The full variable domain, completed using reference TRBV30 and TRBJ1-5, is SQTIHQWPATLVQPVGSPLSLECTVEGTSNPNLYWYRQAAGRGLQLLFYSVGIGQISSEVPQNLSASRPQDRQFILSSKKLLLSDSGFYLCAWSSQTWTASGNQPQHFGDGTRLSIL.

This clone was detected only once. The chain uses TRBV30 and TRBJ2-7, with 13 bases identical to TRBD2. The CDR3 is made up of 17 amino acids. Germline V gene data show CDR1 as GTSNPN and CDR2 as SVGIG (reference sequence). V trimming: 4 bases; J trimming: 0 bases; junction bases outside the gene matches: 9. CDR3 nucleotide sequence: TGTGCCTGGAAAGGACTAGCGGGGGAGACGGGCTCCTACGAGCAGTACTTC. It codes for CAWKGLAGETGSYEQYF.

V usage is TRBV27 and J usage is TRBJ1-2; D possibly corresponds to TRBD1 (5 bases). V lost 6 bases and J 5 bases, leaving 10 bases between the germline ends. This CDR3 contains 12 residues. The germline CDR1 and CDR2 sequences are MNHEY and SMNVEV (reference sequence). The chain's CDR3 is CASSRQGYGYTF. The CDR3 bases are TGTGCCAGCAGCCGGCAGGGTTATGGCTACACCTTC.

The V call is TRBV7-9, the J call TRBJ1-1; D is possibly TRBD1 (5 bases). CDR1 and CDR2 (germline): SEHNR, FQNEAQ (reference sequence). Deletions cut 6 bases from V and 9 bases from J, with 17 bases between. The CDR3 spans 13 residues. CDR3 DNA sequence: TGTGCCAGCAGGCCTCCGTCAGGGAATCAAGCTTTCTTT. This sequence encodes CASRPPSGNQAFF.

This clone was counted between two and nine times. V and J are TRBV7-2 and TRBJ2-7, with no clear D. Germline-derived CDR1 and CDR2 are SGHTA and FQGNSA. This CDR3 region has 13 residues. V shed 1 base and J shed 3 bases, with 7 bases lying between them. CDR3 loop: CASSLGPFYEQYF. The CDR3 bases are TGTGCCAGCAGCTTAGGTCCTTTCTACGAGCAGTACTTC.

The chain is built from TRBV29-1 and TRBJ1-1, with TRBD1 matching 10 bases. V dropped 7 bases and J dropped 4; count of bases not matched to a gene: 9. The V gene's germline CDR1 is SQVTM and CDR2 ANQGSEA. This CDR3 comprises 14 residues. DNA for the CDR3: TGCAGCGGGACAGGGGGGATCACGGGCACTGAAGCTTTCTTT. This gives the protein CSGTGGITGTEAFF.

The CDR3 bases are TGCGCCAGCAGTTCGCAGTCGGAAGAGACCCAGTACTTC. Amino acids: CASSSQSEETQYF. The chain links TRBV5-1 to TRBJ2-5; no definite D call. Trimming left V 5 bases short and J 3 bases short, with 11 bases between. This CDR3 is built from 13 residues. Germline lookup yields CDR1 SGHRS and CDR2 YFSETQ.

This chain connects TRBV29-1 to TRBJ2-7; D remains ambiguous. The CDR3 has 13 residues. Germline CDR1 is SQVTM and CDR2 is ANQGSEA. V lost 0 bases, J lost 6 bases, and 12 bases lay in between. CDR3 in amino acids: CSVEDPGSSEQYF. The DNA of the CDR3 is TGCAGCGTTGAAGATCCAGGTAGTTCCGAGCAGTACTTC.

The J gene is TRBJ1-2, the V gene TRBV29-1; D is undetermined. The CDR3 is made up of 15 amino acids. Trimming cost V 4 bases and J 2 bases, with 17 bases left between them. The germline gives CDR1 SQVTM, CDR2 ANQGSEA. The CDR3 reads CSVVKGSAANYGYTF. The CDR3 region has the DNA TGCAGCGTTGTAAAAGGGTCTGCGGCGAACTATGGCTACACCTTC.

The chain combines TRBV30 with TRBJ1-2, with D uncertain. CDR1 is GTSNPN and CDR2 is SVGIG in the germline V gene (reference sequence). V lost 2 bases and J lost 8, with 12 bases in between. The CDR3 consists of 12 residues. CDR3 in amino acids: CAWSSQSGGYTF. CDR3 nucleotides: TGTGCCTGGAGTTCCCAAAGTGGGGGCTACACCTTC.

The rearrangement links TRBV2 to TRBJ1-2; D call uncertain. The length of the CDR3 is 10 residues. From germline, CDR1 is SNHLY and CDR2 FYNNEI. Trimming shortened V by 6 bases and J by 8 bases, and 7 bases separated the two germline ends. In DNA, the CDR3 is TGTGCCAGCAGCCGGGAGGGCTACACCTTC. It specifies CASSREGYTF.

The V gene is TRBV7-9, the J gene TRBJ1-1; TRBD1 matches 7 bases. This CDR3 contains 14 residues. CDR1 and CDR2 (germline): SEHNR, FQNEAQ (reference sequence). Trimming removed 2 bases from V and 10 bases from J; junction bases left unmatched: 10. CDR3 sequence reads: CASSLSEGAGGAFF. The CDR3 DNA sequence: TGTGCCAGCAGCTTAAGTGAGGGGGCCGGTGGAGCTTTCTTT.

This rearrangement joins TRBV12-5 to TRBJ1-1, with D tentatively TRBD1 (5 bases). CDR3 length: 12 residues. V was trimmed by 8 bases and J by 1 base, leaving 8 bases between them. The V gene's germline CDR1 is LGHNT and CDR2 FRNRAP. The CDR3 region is CASTGPNTEAFF. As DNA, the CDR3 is TGTGCTAGTACAGGACCGAACACTGAAGCTTTCTTT. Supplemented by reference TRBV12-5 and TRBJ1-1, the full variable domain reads DARVTQTPRHKVTEMGQEVTMRCQPILGHNTVFWYRQTMMQGLELLAYFRNRAPLDDSGMPKDRFSAEMPDATLATLKIQPSEPRDSAVYFCASTGPNTEAFFGQGTRLTVV.

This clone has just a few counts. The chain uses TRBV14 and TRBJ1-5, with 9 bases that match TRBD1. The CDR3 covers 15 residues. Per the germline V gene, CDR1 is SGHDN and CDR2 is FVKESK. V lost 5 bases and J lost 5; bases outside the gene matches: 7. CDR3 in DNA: TGTGCCAGCAGCGCAGCGGGACAGGGCGATCAGCCCCAGCATTTT. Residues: CASSAAGQGDQPQHF.

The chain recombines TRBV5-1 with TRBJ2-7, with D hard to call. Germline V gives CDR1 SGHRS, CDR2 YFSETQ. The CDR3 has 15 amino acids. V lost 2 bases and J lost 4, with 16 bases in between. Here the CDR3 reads CASSLSPGPPYEQYF. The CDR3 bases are TGCGCCAGCAGCTTATCCCCTGGGCCGCCATACGAGCAGTACTTC. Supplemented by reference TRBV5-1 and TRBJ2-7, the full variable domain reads KAGVTQTPRYLIKTRGQQVTLSCSPISGHRSVSWYQQTPGQGLQFLFEYFSETQRNKGNFPGRFSGRQFSNSRSEMNVSTLELGDSALYLCASSLSPGPPYEQYFGPGTRLTVT.

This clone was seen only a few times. The CDR3 DNA is TGTGCCAGCAGCGCCCTCCGGGACAGGGAAGATGGCTACACCTTC. It encodes CASSALRDREDGYTF. The rearrangement links TRBV7-9 to TRBJ1-2; TRBD1 matches at 9 bases. The CDR3 has 15 amino acids. V lost 5 bases to trimming and J lost 6 bases; unmatched junction nucleotides: 10. The germline V gene encodes CDR1 SEHNR and CDR2 FQNEAQ (reference sequence). The full variable domain, rest sourced from reference TRBV7-9 and TRBJ1-2, is DTGVSQNPRHKITKRGQNVTFRCDPISEHNRLYWYRQTLGQGPEFLTYFQNEAQLEKSRLLSDRFSAERPKGSFSTLEIQRTEQGDSAMYLCASSALRDREDGYTFGSGTRLTVV.

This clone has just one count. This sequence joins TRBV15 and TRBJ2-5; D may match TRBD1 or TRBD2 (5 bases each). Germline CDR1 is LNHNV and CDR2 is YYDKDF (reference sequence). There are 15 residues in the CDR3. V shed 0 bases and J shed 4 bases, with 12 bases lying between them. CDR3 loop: CATSRDRGRVETQYF. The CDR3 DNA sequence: TGTGCCACCAGCAGAGATCGGGGCAGGGTAGAGACCCAGTACTTC.